The sequence of this T cell receptor (beta chain) was determined in a study of T cells after yellow fever vaccination (dated by TCRdb to about 2019). The study in broad terms: The SMART-Seq v4 Ultra Low Input RNA kit was used to prepare libraries from fractions with low cell numbers. To follow T-cell clones before and after primary and booster YFV17D yellow fever vaccination, bulk TCR alpha and beta repertoires were sequenced over time. Two healthy male donors, one aged 18 to 29 and one aged 30 to 39 years, were included in the cohort. Blood samples were taken at several timepoints before and after primary and secondary immunization, and bulk PBMC replicates and cell subsets were isolated.

The treatment or condition tag for this specimen amounts to: live attenuated yellow fever vaccine strain. At each blood-draw timepoint, two biological replicates of bulk PBMCs were collected. PBMCs were isolated from peripheral blood using a standard Ficoll-Paque protocol. TriZol was used to extract RNA from bulk PBMCs, CD4 and CD8 fractions, and dextramer-positive and dextramer-negative fractions. In the case of this clonotype: It has no known antigen specificity. No clone much larger than this one lies a single base away; base qualities are absent.

What the study reported, not specific to this receptor: Because the study included only a couple of donors, the extent to which the findings can be generalized is limited. After the booster, most clones that had expanded after primary vaccination were detected again (around 97% of CD4 and 88% of CD8), suggesting broad maintenance of memory. A small share of clonotypes occurred in both CD4 and CD8 compartments, likely arising from convergent recombination. Compared with the primary T-cell response, the secondary T-cell response was weaker but faster, peaking on day 5 rather than day 15. FACS-sorted repertoires could contain abundant contaminating clonotypes from the bulk population, so computational filtering was required.

There are 14 amino acids in the CDR3, from cysteine to phenylalanine inclusive. Only CDR3 DNA remains: 42 bases, in frame from the first base. The germline V gene sets CDR1 to SGHNT and CDR2 to YENEEA. V is cut by 5 bases and J by 3 bases, and the space between the germline ends is 12 bases. TCR cDNA was synthesized by 5'RACE template switching, through which a universal primer site and unique molecular identifiers were introduced. cDNA synthesis was primed from both the TCR alpha and TCR beta constant segments. Libraries were amplified in two PCR steps, with sample barcodes and sequencing adapters added in the second step. Libraries were sequenced on Illumina HiSeq 2500 (2x100 bp) or NovaSeq (2x150 bp). In the source study's methods: Reads were demultiplexed and collapsed into UMI consensus sequences with MIGEC, and V(D)J alignment was performed with MiXCR. Clonotypes responding to the vaccine were identified with edgeR on replicate PBMC samples, with the criteria of FDR below 0.01 and a log2 fold change above 5 up to day 15. Each bulk clonotype received a CD4 or CD8 identity based on whether the sequenced CD4 or CD8 repertoire contained that clonotype at higher abundance. In TCRdb, the public reads were trimmed at Q25 with fastp and aligned with MiXCR, with productive beta chains retained. Under each unique CDR3 protein, matching rows form one entry showing the most common genes and DNA. TCRdb assigned the V and J calls; the authors' analysis was not used. The sample records 500,000 to 650,000 distinct CDR3 sequences, around an eighth of which are singletons. The ten largest clonotypes hold 15% of the sample.

This sequence originates from a man aged 25 to 40 who received the YFV17D yellow fever vaccine. Source: PBMCs, taken on the day of the yellow fever booster vaccination. The rearrangement joined TRBV11-3 to TRBJ2-3; the D gene cannot be named for sure. The CDR3 protein: CASSPPTETDTQYF. The DNA reads TGTGCCAGCAGCCCCCCGACCGAGACAGATACGCAGTATTTT.